This T cell receptor beta chain emerged from a study of T cell responses to AZD1222 COVID-19 vaccine. General study findings and limits: Breadth and depth of Spike-specific TCRs rose after two AZD1222 doses. Clonal diversity was possibly underestimated, and the donors were mostly white British, with more females.

Concerning this clone itself: Antigen unknown.

TCRdb's table, derived via immunoSEQ multiplex PCR, lists solely in-frame clones and lacks some. Seen here are some 120,000 clones, over 75% observed once, and the top ten hold 4% to 5%. Trimming took 6 bases from V and 4 from J, leaving 12 bases between them. CDR1 is KGHSY and CDR2 is FQNENV in the germline V gene. The CDR3 extends over 13 amino acids. The receptor comes from an adult who received the MenACWY meningococcal vaccine as a control. The chain employs TRBV16 and TRBJ1-2; D perhaps matches TRBD1 (6 bases). Sequenced here: peripheral blood, sampled 28 days after the second dose of the MenACWY control vaccine. The CDR3 reads CASSQGQSYGYTF. The DNA of the CDR3 is TGTGCCAGCAGTCAAGGACAGAGCTATGGCTACACCTTC.